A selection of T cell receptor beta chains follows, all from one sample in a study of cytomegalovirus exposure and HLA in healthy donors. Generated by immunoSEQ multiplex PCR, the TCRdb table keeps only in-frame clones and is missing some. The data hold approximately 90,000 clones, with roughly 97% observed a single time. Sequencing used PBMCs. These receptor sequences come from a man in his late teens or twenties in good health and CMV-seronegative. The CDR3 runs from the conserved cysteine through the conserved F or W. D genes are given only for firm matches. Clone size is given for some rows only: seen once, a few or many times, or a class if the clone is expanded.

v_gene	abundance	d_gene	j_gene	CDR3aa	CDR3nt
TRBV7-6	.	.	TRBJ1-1	CASSLGGELNTEAFF	TGTGCCAGCAGCTTAGGGGGGGAGTTGAACACTGAAGCTTTCTTT
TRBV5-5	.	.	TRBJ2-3	CASLRGGFADTQYF	TGTGCCAGCCTACGAGGGGGATTTGCAGATACGCAGTATTTT
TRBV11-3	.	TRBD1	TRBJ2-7	CASSPRQGSYEQYF	TGTGCCAGCAGCCCTAGACAGGGGTCCTACGAGCAGTACTTC
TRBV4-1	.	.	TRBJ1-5	CASSQDRGNQPQHF	TGCGCCAGCAGCCAAGACAGGGGCAATCAGCCCCAGCATTTT
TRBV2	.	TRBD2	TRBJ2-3	CASIKALAGTDTQYF	TGTGCCAGCATCAAAGCCTTAGCGGGAACAGATACGCAGTATTTT
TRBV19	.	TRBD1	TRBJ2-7	CASSTAGTDGEQYF	TGTGCCAGTAGTACAGCCGGGACAGACGGCGAGCAGTACTTC
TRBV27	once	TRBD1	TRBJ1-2	CASSQGQGLLGYTF	TGTGCCAGCAGTCAGGGACAGGGATTATTGGGCTACACCTTC
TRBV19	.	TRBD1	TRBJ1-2	CASSAQTGGSGYTF	TGTGCCAGTAGTGCCCAGACAGGGGGGAGCGGCTACACCTTC
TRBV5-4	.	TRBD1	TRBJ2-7	CASSWDRVYEQYF	TGTGCCAGCAGCTGGGACAGGGTCTACGAGCAGTACTTC
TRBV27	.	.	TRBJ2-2	CASSLARVAGELFF	TGTGCCAGCAGCCTAGCTCGGGTTGCGGGGGAGCTGTTTTTT
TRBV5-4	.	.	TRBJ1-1	CASLGPEGEAFF	TGTGCCAGCCTCGGGCCCGAGGGCGAAGCTTTCTTT
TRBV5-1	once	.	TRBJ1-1	CASSSGGYTEAFF	TGCGCCAGCAGCTCGGGGGGGTACACTGAAGCTTTCTTT
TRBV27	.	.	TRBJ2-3	CASSFQLSSTDTQYF	TGTGCCAGCAGTTTTCAGTTATCTAGCACAGATACGCAGTATTTT
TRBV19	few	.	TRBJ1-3	CASSTLGNTIYF	TGTGCCAGTAGTACATTGGGAAACACCATATATTTT
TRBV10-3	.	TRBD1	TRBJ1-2	CAIRGQGPYGYTF	TGTGCCATCAGGGGACAGGGCCCCTATGGCTACACCTTC
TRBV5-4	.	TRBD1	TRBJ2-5	CASSSTGGGETQYF	TGTGCCAGCAGCTCAACAGGGGGCGGAGAGACCCAGTACTTC
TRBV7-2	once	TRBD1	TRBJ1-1	CASSLGTANTEAFF	TGTGCCAGCAGCTTGGGGACAGCGAACACTGAAGCTTTCTTT
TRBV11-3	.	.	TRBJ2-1	CASSQGDSIYNEQFF	TGTGCCAGCAGTCAAGGGGACTCGATTTACAATGAGCAGTTCTTC
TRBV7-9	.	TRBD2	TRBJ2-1	CASSLPGTSYSEQFF	TGTGCCAGCAGCCTTCCCGGGACTAGCTACTCTGAGCAGTTCTTC
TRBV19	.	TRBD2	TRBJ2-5	CAVGLAGLGETQYF	TGTGCCGTGGGACTAGCGGGATTAGGAGAGACCCAGTACTTC
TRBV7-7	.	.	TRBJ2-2	CASSLDPTRVTGELFF	TGTGCTAGCAGCTTAGATCCGACTAGGGTCACCGGGGAGCTGTTTTTT
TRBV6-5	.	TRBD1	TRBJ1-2	CASSYSTGDSTYGYTF	TGTGCCAGCAGTTACTCCACAGGGGACTCGACCTATGGCTACACCTTC
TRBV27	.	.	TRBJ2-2	CASSLRRTAGELFF	TGTGCCAGCAGTTTAAGGAGGACGGCCGGGGAGCTGTTTTTT
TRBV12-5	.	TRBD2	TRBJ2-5	CASGSGNSETQYF	TGTGCTAGTGGTAGCGGGAATTCAGAGACCCAGTACTTC
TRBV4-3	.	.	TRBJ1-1	CASSQERRVGTEAFF	TGCGCCAGCAGCCAAGAGCGGCGGGTTGGCACTGAAGCTTTCTTT
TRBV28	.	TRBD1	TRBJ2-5	CASTLPDREETQYF	TGTGCCAGCACCCTACCGGACAGGGAAGAGACCCAGTACTTC
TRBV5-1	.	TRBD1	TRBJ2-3	CASSKGQSIDYTDTQYF	TGCGCCAGCAGCAAGGGACAGTCGATCGATTACACAGATACGCAGTATTTT
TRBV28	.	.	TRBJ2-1	CASGKPDRPDNEQFF	TGTGCCAGCGGAAAGCCTGACAGGCCCGACAATGAGCAGTTCTTC
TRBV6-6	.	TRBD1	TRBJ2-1	CASTGQAVQFF	TGTGCCAGCACCGGACAGGCGGTGCAGTTCTTC
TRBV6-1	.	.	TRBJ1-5	CASRVTADSNQPQHF	TGTGCCAGCAGAGTCACCGCGGATAGCAATCAGCCCCAGCATTTT
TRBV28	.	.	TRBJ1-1	CASSVAGEVTEAFF	TGTGCCAGCAGTGTCGCCGGGGAGGTGACTGAAGCTTTCTTT
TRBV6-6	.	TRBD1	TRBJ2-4	CASSSGTGTIQYF	TGTGCCAGCAGTTCCGGGACAGGGACCATTCAGTACTTC
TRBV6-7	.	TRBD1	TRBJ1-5	CASRQGQGASQPQHF	TGTGCCAGCAGACAGGGGCAGGGGGCTAGTCAGCCCCAGCATTTT
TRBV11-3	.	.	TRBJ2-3	CASSLDLVDTQYF	TGTGCCAGCAGCTTAGATCTAGTGGATACGCAGTATTTT